This T cell receptor (beta chain) emerged from a study of T cells in Graves' hyperthyroidism and ophthalmopathy. Ophthalmopathy patients showed a Clinical Activity Score of at least 3, NOSPECS grade of at least 4 and duration under 3 months. This clonotype came up many times. Antigen unknown. Amplification targeted TCR beta CDR3 regions from RNA transcripts. Researchers ran a first-round RT-PCR on the TCR CDR3 using the HTBI primer set. From the multiplex PCR reads, TCRdb called clonotypes with MiXCR, one entry per CDR3 protein. Among about 400,000 distinct CDR3 sequences listed, roughly an eighth were seen once. Study-wide points: Most clonotypes that expanded in the thyroid above 0.001 also showed up in blood. Ophthalmopathy and stable hyperthyroidism were separated by a 13 V-J model.

The sample was blood. This receptor was obtained from a man aged 45-65 years with Graves' ophthalmopathy.

The CDR3 loop is CASSRDRGHYGYTF. CDR3 in DNA: TGTGCCAGCAGCCGGGACAGGGGACACTATGGCTACACCTTC. The chain combines TRBV5-6 with TRBJ1-2; 10 bases are a match to TRBD1. J was trimmed by 3 bases and V by 4 bases; bases with no gene match: 3. The CDR3 runs 14 residues. Germline V gives CDR1 SGHDT, CDR2 YYEEEE. Combining the CDR3 with reference TRBV5-6 and TRBJ1-2 gives the whole variable domain DAGVTQSPTHLIKTRGQQVTLRCSPKSGHDTVSWYQQALGQGPQFIFQYYEEEERQRGNFPDRFSGHQFPNYSSELNVNALLLGDSALYLCASSRDRGHYGYTFGSGTRLTVV.